These 23 T cell receptor beta chains were sequenced from one sample in a study of blood T cell repertoires in COVID-19. The protocol was immunoSEQ multiplex PCR, while the TCRdb copy is restricted to in-frame clones and leaves out a portion. Of about 310,000 clones in the sample, about nine tenths were seen once. The source material was peripheral blood. The receptor set was obtained from a man in his forties or fifties with active or convalescent COVID-19.

About this clone itself: Sequence at one end of the junction differs from germline and may be a read error. The V call is TRBV7-7, the J call TRBJ1-6, with 7 nucleotides matching TRBD1. This CDR3 comprises 15 residues. Per germline, CDR1 SSHAT and CDR2 FNYEAQ (reference sequence). CDR3 amino acids: CASSLGTEGNSPLHF. The CDR3 nucleotides are TGTGCTAGCAGCTTAGGGACAGAGGGGAATTCACCCCTCCACTTT. Based on the CDR3 plus reference TRBV7-7 and TRBJ1-6, the full variable domain is GAGVSQSPRYKVTKRGQDVTLRCDPISSHATLYWYQQALGQGPEFLTYFNYEAQPDKSGLPSDRFSAERPEGSISTLTIQRTEQRDSAMYRCASSLGTEGNSPLHFGNGTRLTVT.

The rearrangement uses TRBV5-1 and TRBJ2-7, with 10 bases lining up with TRBD1. V gave up 2 bases and J gave up 5 bases; unmatched junction bases: 13. The CDR3 totals 17 residues. Germline assignment: CDR1 SGHRS and CDR2 YFSETQ. The CDR3 spells CASSFGTGANFKNEQYF. The CDR3 bases are TGCGCCAGCAGCTTCGGGACAGGGGCTAATTTTAAGAACGAGCAGTACTTC.

V and J are TRBV3-1 (or the pseudogene TRBV3-2) and TRBJ2-5, with a tentative D call TRBD1 (6 bases). The germline gives CDR1 LGHDT, CDR2 YNNKEL (reference sequence). The CDR3 loop spans 17 amino acids. V gave up 2 bases and J gave up 5 bases, with 21 bases separating them. CDR3 sequence: CASSQLQGSFGGETQYF. For the CDR3, the DNA is TGTGCCAGCAGCCAATTACAGGGTAGTTTCGGTGGGGAGACCCAGTACTTC.

The chain is built from TRBV11-3 and TRBJ2-1, with 8 nucleotides matching TRBD1. Germline V gene lookup returns CDR1 SGHNT and CDR2 YENEEA. Losses at the gene ends were 0 bases for V and 8 bases for J; bases not matched to a gene: 15. There are 18 residues in the CDR3. CDR3 sequence (DNA): TGTGCCAGCAGCTTAGATGGTCTCGGACAGGGAAAGGGTGATGAGCAGTTCTTC. It translates to CASSLDGLGQGKGDEQFF.

The rearrangement uses TRBV28 and TRBJ1-2, with 8 bases matching TRBD1. Germline lookup yields CDR1 MDHEN and CDR2 SYDVKM. The J segment lost 8 bases and the V segment lost 5 bases, leaving 10 bases of the junction unmatched. The CDR3 has 14 residues. CDR3 amino acids: CASSGSRTGQGYTF. CDR3 DNA sequence: TGTGCCAGCAGTGGTAGTCGGACAGGGCAGGGCTACACCTTC.

V and J are TRBV30 and TRBJ1-6, with 7 nucleotides matching TRBD1. Germline CDR1 GTSNPN, CDR2 SVGIG (reference sequence). V trimming: 1 base; J trimming: 7 bases; junction bases outside the gene matches: 13. The CDR3 extends over 17 amino acids. This CDR3 reads CAWSAQRGQGGNSPLHF. Written as DNA, the CDR3 is TGTGCCTGGAGTGCCCAGAGGGGGCAGGGCGGGAATTCACCCCTCCACTTT.

The rearrangement uses TRBV6-2 or TRBV6-3 and TRBJ1-1, with D uncertain. V dropped 5 bases and J dropped 10 bases, with 23 bases sitting between them. Germline CDR1 is MNHEY and CDR2 is SVGEGT. The CDR3 runs to 15 residues. As DNA, the CDR3 is TGTGCCAGCAGTGGGTCAGGATCTGGGTCGCCCCCAGCTTTCTTT. Its translation is CASSGSGSGSPPAFF.

The genes are TRBV14 and TRBJ2-2; 7 nucleotides agree with TRBD1. Germline V lookup: CDR1 SGHDN, CDR2 FVKESK. The trim removed 4 bases at V and 2 bases at J, leaving 13 bases unmatched. The CDR3 has 18 residues. Here the CDR3 DNA reads TGTGCCAGCAGCCGGGCCGGGACAGCAATCAGTAACACCGGGGAGCTGTTTTTT. Translating gives CASSRAGTAISNTGELFF. Supplemented by reference TRBV14 and TRBJ2-2, the full variable domain reads EAGVTQFPSHSVIEKGQTVTLRCDPISGHDNLYWYRRVMGKEIKFLLHFVKESKQDESGMPNNRFLAERTGGTYSTLKVQPAELEDSGVYFCASSRAGTAISNTGELFFGEGSRLTVL.

The gene calls are TRBV6-6 and TRBJ2-7; tentatively, D is TRBD1 (5 bases). Germline CDR1 MNHNY, CDR2 SVGAGI (reference sequence). The CDR3 covers 13 residues. Between the trimmed V and J ends, which lost 3 bases and 3 bases, there was a span of 9 bases. CDR3 bases: TGTGCCAGCAGTTATTTCACAGGCTACGAGCAGTACTTC. As protein: CASSYFTGYEQYF.

The chain recombines TRBV5-1 with TRBJ1-5; 8 positions match TRBD1. After removal of 4 bases from V and 0 bases from J, the junction contained 6 bases not matched to a gene. In germline, CDR1 is SGHRS, CDR2 YFSETQ. CDR3 length: 16 amino acids. This CDR3 reads CASSPGGSFSNQPQHF. The CDR3 bases are TGCGCCAGCAGCCCAGGGGGCAGTTTTAGCAATCAGCCCCAGCATTTT.

The chain recombines TRBV18 with TRBJ2-6; maybe TRBD2 (5 bases). This CDR3 spans 16 amino acids. Germline CDR1 is KGHSH and CDR2 is LQKENI. With 0 bases removed from V and 0 bases from J, the gap between germline ends came to 6 bases. This CDR3 is CASSPPRGSGANVLTF. For the CDR3, the DNA is TGTGCCAGCTCACCACCCCGGGGCTCTGGGGCCAACGTCCTGACTTTC.

The rearrangement links TRBV19 to TRBJ1-3; maybe TRBD1 (5 bases). Germline V CDR1 and CDR2: LNHDA, SQIVND (reference sequence). The V end was cut by 5 bases, the J end by 4 bases, with 15 bases between. This CDR3 is built from 15 residues. This CDR3 is CASSVGGTRGNTIYF. The CDR3 nucleotides are TGTGCCAGTAGTGTCGGGGGGACGCGGGGAAACACCATATATTTT.

This clone was observed a handful of times. This chain uses TRBV27 with TRBJ2-7, with 10 bases that match TRBD2. CDR1 and CDR2 (germline): MNHEY, SMNVEV (reference sequence). This CDR3 has 15 residues. With V trimmed by 4 bases and J by 0 bases, 3 bases remained unmatched. This CDR3 is CASSSTSGNSYEQYF. In DNA form, the CDR3 reads TGTGCCAGCAGTTCCACTAGCGGGAACTCCTACGAGCAGTACTTC.

V and J are TRBV3-1 (or the pseudogene TRBV3-2) and TRBJ2-5; D uncertain. Trimming left V 2 bases short and J 3 bases short, with 13 bases between. Looked up from germline, CDR1 is LGHDT and CDR2 is YNNKEL (reference sequence). The CDR3 runs 15 residues. CDR3 loop: CASSQPSTSKETQYF. The CDR3 bases are TGTGCCAGCAGCCAACCCTCTACCTCCAAAGAGACCCAGTACTTC.

The V and J genes are TRBV19 and TRBJ1-1, with TRBD1 matching 7 bases. The junction had 10 bases not matched to a gene; V was cut back by 6 bases and J by 6 bases. CDR1 and CDR2 (germline): LNHDA, SQIVND (reference sequence). The CDR3 consists of 14 residues. The chain's CDR3 is CASSRDRNRPEAFF. Written as DNA, the CDR3 is TGTGCCAGTAGCAGGGACAGAAATCGCCCTGAAGCTTTCTTT. Full variable domain (missing parts from reference TRBV19 and TRBJ1-1): DGGITQSPKYLFRKEGQNVTLSCEQNLNHDAMYWYRQDPGQGLRLIYYSQIVNDFQKGDIAEGYSVSREKKESFPLTVTSAQKNPTAFYLCASSRDRNRPEAFFGQGTRLTVV.

This clone appeared once. The chain combines TRBV2 with TRBJ1-1; D call uncertain. The CDR3 contains 13 residues. The V end was cut by 2 bases, the J end by 5 bases, with 9 bases between. The germline gives CDR1 SNHLY, CDR2 FYNNEI. In DNA, the CDR3 is TGTGCCAGCAGTGAAACGGGGATAACTGAAGCTTTCTTT. Protein sequence: CASSETGITEAFF.

V gene TRBV10-1 combines with J gene TRBJ2-1, with a possible D match to TRBD1 (5 bases). The germline V gene has CDR1 WNHNN and CDR2 SYGVQD (reference sequence). The length of the CDR3 is 15 residues. V shed 2 bases and J shed 1 base, with 9 bases lying between them. The CDR3 is CASSEDPGSYNEQFF. The DNA of the CDR3 is TGCGCCAGCAGTGAGGACCCAGGGTCCTACAATGAGCAGTTCTTC.

The chain is built from TRBV5-1 and TRBJ2-2, with 10 bases fitting TRBD1. This CDR3 comprises 16 residues. Trimming at V came to 5 bases and at J to 3 bases, leaving 7 bases not matched to a gene. Germline V gene sequence: CDR1 SGHRS, CDR2 YFSETQ. For the CDR3, the DNA is TGCGCCAGCAGGACTCCGGGACAGGGGTACACCGGGGAGCTGTTTTTT. Translation gives CASRTPGQGYTGELFF.

This chain joins TRBV28 and TRBJ1-1; tentative D call: TRBD1 (5 bases). This CDR3 is built from 14 residues. Looked up from germline, CDR1 is MDHEN and CDR2 is SYDVKM. Trimming left V 7 bases short and J 5 bases short, with 17 bases between. CDR3 coding DNA: TGTGCCAGCACCTCGGGGGGGAGAAGGACTGAAGCTTTCTTT. Encoded protein: CASTSGGRRTEAFF.

The rearrangement uses TRBV6-5 and TRBJ1-2; the D gene is possibly TRBD1 (6 bases). The germline V and J ends were trimmed by 6 bases and 4 bases, with 12 bases remaining between them. The CDR3 spans 13 residues. In germline, CDR1 is MNHEY, CDR2 SVGAGI. The CDR3 sequence is CASSPDSLYGYTF. CDR3 DNA: TGTGCCAGCAGCCCGGACAGCCTCTATGGCTACACCTTC.

Notes on this clone: Within the sample, other DNA sequences also encode this same CDR3. The chain carries TRBV28 and TRBJ1-5; D gene unclear. The V end lost 2 bases, the J end lost 4 bases, and 9 bases lay between the germline ends. CDR1 is MDHEN, CDR2 SYDVKM, per germline. This CDR3 is 14 amino acids long. CDR3 in amino acids: CASSLRQVNQPQHF. As DNA, the CDR3 is TGTGCCAGCAGTTTACGGCAGGTTAATCAGCCCCAGCATTTT.

CDR3 residues: CASSPHREDEQYF. The DNA for the CDR3 is TGTGCCAGCTCACCCCACCGGGAAGACGAGCAGTACTTC. The rearrangement joins TRBV18 to TRBJ2-7; D is perhaps TRBD2 (5 bases). The germline gives CDR1 KGHSH, CDR2 LQKENI. Trimming stripped 3 bases from V and 5 bases from J, with 11 bases between. The CDR3 has 13 amino acids.

The chain carries TRBV6-6 and TRBJ2-7; possibly TRBD1 for D (6 bases). The CDR3 length is 13 residues. Trimming took off 5 bases at V and 12 bases at J, with 20 bases between the two ends. Germline V gene lookup returns CDR1 MNHNY and CDR2 SVGAGI (reference sequence). In DNA, the CDR3 is TGTGCCAGCAGTGGGAGCGGACAGACGTCTGTGTACTTC. Translated: CASSGSGQTSVYF.